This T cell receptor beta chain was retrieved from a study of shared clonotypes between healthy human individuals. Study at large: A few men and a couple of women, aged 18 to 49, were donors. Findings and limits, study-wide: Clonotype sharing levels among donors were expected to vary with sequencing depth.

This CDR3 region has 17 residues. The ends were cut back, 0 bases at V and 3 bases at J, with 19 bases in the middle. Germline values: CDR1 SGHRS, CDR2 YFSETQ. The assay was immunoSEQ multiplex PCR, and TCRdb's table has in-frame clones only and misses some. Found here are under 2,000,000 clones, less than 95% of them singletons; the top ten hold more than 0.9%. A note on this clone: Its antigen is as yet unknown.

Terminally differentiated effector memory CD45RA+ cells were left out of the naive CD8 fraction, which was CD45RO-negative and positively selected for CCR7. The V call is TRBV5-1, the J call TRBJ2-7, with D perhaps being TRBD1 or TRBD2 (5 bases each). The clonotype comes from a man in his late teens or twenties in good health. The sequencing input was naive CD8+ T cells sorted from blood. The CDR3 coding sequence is TGCGCCAGCAGCTTGGGGGTTTATGGGACCTCTGGCTACGAGCAGTACTTC. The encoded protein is CASSLGVYGTSGYEQYF.